The clone carrying this T cell receptor beta chain was found once. Its antigen remains unknown. The data originate from a study of cytomegalovirus exposure and HLA in healthy donors. Per germline, CDR1 MNHEY and CDR2 SMNVEV (reference sequence). The CDR3 extends over 14 amino acids. V shed 10 bases and J shed 0 bases, with 13 bases lying between them. Whole-study findings and limits: Overall, roughly 170 TCR beta chains were annotated as cytomegalovirus-associated. As confirmed in vitro, a few CMV-associated chains were specific for CMV antigens. In the 130 or so validation repertoires, a later analysis found that first-cohort TCR clusters tended to co-occur.

Only in-frame clones appear in the TCRdb table, and some are missing; sequencing was by immunoSEQ multiplex PCR. The sample has over 200,000 clones, about 90% seen once. The source of this sequence is a woman aged 25 to 39 in good health and CMV-seronegative. The chain couples TRBV27 to TRBJ2-1; tentative D call: TRBD1 (6 bases). The sequencing sample was made of PBMCs. The chain's CDR3 is CATSRQDSYNEQFF. The DNA for the CDR3 is TGTGCCACCTCGAGACAGGACTCCTACAATGAGCAGTTCTTC.